This T cell receptor beta chain comes out of a study of shared clonotypes between healthy human individuals. Template amounts of roughly 0.3 ug DNA, about 30,000 T cell genomes, were employed in unsorted PBMC replicate PCRs. On ten immunoSEQ deep assay plates, unsorted PBMC DNA was sequenced. Assay: immunoSEQ multiplex PCR; the TCRdb copy retains only in-frame clones and omits some. This table holds nearly 500,000 clones, about three quarters found once. The sequence was collected from a middle-aged woman in good health. Some clones in this sample may be carry-over from other donors' samples. Sequencing input: PBMCs.

The CDR3 coding sequence is TGTGCCAGCAGCTTTCCGGGACTAGGCTCCTACGAGCAGTACTTC. This gives the protein CASSFPGLGSYEQYF. The chain uses TRBV5-4 and TRBJ2-7, with TRBD2 identical over 8 bases. The CDR3 is made up of 15 amino acids. V lost 2 bases, J lost 0 bases, and 4 bases stayed unmatched. Germline loops: CDR1 SGHNT, CDR2 YYREEE (reference sequence).